This TCR beta chain derives from a study of cytomegalovirus exposure and HLA in healthy donors. The V gene's germline CDR1 is SQVTM and CDR2 ANQGSEA. The V end was cut by 3 bases, the J end by 4 bases, with 9 bases between. This CDR3 is 12 amino acids long. This PCR relied on a set of 60 Vbeta primers and 13 Jbeta primers. Measured with immunoSEQ multiplex PCR; TCRdb has only the in-frame clones, and not every one. In the table there are fewer than 150,000 clones, roughly three quarters of which are singletons. The chain recombines TRBV29-1 with TRBJ1-1, with D perhaps TRBD1 (6 bases). The sample taken for sequencing was PBMCs. The clonotype comes from a woman aged 50 to 65 in good health and CMV-seronegative. For the CDR3, the DNA is TGCAGCGTTGACAGGGGTGGCACTGAAGCTTTCTTT. Encoded protein: CSVDRGGTEAFF.